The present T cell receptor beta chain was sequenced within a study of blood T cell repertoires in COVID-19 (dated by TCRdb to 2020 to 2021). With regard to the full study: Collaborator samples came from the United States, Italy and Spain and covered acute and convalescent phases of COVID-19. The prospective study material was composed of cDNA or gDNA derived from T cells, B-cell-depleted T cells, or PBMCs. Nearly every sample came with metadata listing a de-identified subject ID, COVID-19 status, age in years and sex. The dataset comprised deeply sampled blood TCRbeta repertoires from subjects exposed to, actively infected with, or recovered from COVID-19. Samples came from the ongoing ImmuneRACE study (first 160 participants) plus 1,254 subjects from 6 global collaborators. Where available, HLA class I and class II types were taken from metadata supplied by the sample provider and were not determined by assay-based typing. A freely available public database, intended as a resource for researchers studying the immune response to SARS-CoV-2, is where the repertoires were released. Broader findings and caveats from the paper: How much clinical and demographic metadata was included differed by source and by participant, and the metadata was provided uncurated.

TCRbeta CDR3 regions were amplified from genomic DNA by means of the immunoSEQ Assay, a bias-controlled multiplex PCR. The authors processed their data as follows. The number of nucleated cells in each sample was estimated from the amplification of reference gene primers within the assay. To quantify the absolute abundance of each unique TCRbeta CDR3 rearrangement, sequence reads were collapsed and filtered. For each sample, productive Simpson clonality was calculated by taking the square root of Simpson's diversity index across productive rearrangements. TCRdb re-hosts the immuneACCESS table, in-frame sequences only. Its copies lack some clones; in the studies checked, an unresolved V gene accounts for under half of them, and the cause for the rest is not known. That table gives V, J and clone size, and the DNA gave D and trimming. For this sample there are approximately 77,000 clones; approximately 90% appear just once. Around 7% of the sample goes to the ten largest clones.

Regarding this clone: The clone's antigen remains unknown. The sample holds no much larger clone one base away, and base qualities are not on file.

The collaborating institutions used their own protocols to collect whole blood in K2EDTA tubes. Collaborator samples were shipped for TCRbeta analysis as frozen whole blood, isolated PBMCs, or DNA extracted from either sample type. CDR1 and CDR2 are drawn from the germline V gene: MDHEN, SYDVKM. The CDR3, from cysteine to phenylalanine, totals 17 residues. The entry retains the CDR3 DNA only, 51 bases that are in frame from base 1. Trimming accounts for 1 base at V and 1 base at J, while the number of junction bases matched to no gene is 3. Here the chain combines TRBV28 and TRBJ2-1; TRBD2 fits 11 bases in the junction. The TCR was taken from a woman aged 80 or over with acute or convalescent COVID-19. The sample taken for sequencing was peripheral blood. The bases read TGTGCCAGCAGTTTATTCGGGACTAGCGGATCCTACAATGAGCAGTTCTTC. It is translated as CASSLFGTSGSYNEQFF.